What follows are 3 T cell receptor beta chains derived from one specimen sequenced in a study of cytomegalovirus exposure and HLA in healthy donors. Primers included in the PCR were 60 Vbeta and 13 Jbeta primers. Clones were sequenced by immunoSEQ multiplex PCR, and TCRdb holds only the in-frame ones, with some missing. The repertoire has about 280,000 clones, approximately 90% of them found once; the top ten carry approximately 2.4%. The sequencing sample was made of PBMCs. These receptors were taken from a woman aged 18-29 years in good health and CMV-seronegative.

The chain recombines TRBV27 with TRBJ1-2, with a weak D call TRBD1 (5 bases). Trimming shortened V by 6 bases and J by 2 bases, and 22 bases separated the two germline ends. The germline V gene encodes CDR1 MNHEY and CDR2 SMNVEV (reference sequence). There are 17 residues in the CDR3. In nucleotides, the CDR3 is TGTGCCAGCAGCCGTAGGGCAGGGATCCCTATCAACTATGGCTACACCTTC. Translation: CASSRRAGIPINYGYTF.

The rearrangement joins TRBV9 to TRBJ1-2; D possibly corresponds to TRBD1 (6 bases). Germline CDR1 and CDR2: SGDLS and YYNGEE. V lost 3 bases and J 0 bases, leaving 12 bases between the germline ends. The CDR3 length is 15 residues. The CDR3 sequence is CASSATGTTNYGYTF. Written as DNA, the CDR3 is TGTGCCAGCAGCGCAACAGGGACTACTAACTATGGCTACACCTTC.

The chain carries TRBV7-9 and TRBJ1-5, with no clear D. CDR1 is SEHNR, CDR2 FQNEAQ, per germline (reference sequence). The CDR3 has 15 amino acids. V lost 5 bases and J lost 0, with 11 bases in between. The CDR3 sequence is CASSSGQNSNQPQHF. CDR3 DNA sequence: TGTGCCAGCAGCAGCGGGCAAAATAGCAATCAGCCCCAGCATTTT.